This entry concerns a single T cell receptor beta chain. Under the authors' procedure: Reference gene primer amplification yielded estimated nucleated cell counts. Sequenced by immunoSEQ multiplex PCR; TCRdb stores in-frame clones only, minus some. The V and J calls and the clone size are those of that table, but D and trimming were determined from the DNA. The sample carries tens of thousands of clones, about 79% recorded once. This entry belongs to a study of blood T cell repertoires in COVID-19. Turning to the study itself: Material from acute and convalescent COVID-19 was sourced from the United States, Italy and Spain. Sources were T cells, B-cell-depleted T cells, or PBMCs; the material itself was cDNA or gDNA.

The CDR3 has 19 amino acids. The V gene's germline CDR1 is SGHRS and CDR2 YFSETQ. J was trimmed by 2 bases and V by 3 bases; bases with no gene match: 14. The clonotype originates from a woman aged 60-75 years with acute or convalescent COVID-19. The chain is built from TRBV5-1 and TRBJ2-6; 7 positions agree with TRBD1. The sequenced sample consisted of peripheral blood. The DNA for the CDR3 is TGCGCCAGCAGCTCAAGACAGGGATACAGTGGGGCTGGGGCCAACGTCCTGACTTTC. Residues: CASSSRQGYSGAGANVLTF.